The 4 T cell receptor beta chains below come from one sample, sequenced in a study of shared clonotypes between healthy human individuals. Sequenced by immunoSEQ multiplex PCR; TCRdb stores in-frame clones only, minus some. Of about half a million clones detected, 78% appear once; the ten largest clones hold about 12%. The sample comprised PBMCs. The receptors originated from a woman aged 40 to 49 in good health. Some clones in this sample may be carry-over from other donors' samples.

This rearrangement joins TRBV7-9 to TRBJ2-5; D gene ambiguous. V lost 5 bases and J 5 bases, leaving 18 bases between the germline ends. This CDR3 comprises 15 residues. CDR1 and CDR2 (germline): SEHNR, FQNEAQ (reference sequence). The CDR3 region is CASSVVGGKRETQYF. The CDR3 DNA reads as TGTGCCAGCAGCGTAGTAGGCGGAAAGAGGGAGACCCAGTACTTC.

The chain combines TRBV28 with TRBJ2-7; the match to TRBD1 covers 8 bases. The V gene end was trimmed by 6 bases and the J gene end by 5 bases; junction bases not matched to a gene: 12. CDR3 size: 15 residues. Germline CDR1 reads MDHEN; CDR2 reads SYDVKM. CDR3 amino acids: CASRNWGQGANEQYF. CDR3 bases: TGTGCCAGCAGAAACTGGGGGCAGGGGGCAAACGAGCAGTACTTC. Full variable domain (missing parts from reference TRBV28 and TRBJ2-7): DVKVTQSSRYLVKRTGEKVFLECVQDMDHENMFWYRQDPGLGLRLIYFSYDVKMKEKGDIPEGYSVSREKKERFSLILESASTNQTSMYLCASRNWGQGANEQYFGPGTRLTVT.

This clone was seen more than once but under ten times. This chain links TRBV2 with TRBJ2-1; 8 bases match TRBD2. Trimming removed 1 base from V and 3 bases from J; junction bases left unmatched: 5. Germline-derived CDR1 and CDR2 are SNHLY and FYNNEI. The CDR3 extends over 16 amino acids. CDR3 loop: CASSEGGSGNYNEQFF. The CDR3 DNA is TGTGCCAGCAGTGAAGGTGGTAGCGGGAACTACAATGAGCAGTTCTTC.

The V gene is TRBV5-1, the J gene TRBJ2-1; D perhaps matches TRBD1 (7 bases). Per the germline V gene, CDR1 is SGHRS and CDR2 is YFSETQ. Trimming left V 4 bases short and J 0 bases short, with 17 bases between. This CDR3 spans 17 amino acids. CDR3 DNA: TGCGCCAGCAGCCCAACCGGGCAGGGGGGCTCCTACAATGAGCAGTTCTTC. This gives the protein CASSPTGQGGSYNEQFF. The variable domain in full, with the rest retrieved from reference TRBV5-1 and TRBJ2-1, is KAGVTQTPRYLIKTRGQQVTLSCSPISGHRSVSWYQQTPGQGLQFLFEYFSETQRNKGNFPGRFSGRQFSNSRSEMNVSTLELGDSALYLCASSPTGQGGSYNEQFFGPGTRLTVL.